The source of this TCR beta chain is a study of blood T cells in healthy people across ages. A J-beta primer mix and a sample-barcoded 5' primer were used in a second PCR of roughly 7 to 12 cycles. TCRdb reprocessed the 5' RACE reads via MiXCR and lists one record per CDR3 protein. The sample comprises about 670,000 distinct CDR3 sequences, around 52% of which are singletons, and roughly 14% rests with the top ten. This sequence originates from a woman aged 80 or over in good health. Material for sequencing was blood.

The CDR3 DNA is TGCAGTGCTAGAGTTGATAGTGTCTCCTTTAGCAATCAGCCCCAGCATTTT. Protein: CSARVDSVSFSNQPQHF. The V gene is TRBV20-1, the J gene TRBJ1-5; D is undetermined. The CDR3 has 17 residues. V was clipped by 1 base and J by 0 bases, with 16 bases between them. Germline V gene lookup returns CDR1 DFQATT and CDR2 SNEGSKA (reference sequence).